The 25 T cell receptor beta chains below all came from one sample that was sequenced in a study of Graves' ophthalmopathy and Graves' hyperthyroidism. The authors amplified TCR beta CDR3 regions from RNA transcripts. First-round RT-PCR employed HTBI primers, with a second-round multiplex PCR after it. TCRdb reanalysed the multiplex PCR reads using MiXCR and keeps one entry per CDR3 protein. Among roughly 600,000 distinct CDR3 sequences listed, about 35% were seen once. The sample comprised peripheral blood or thyroid tissue (not recorded which). The receptors originated from an adult man with Graves' hyperthyroidism.

This clonotype was counted many times. The chain carries TRBV25-1 and TRBJ1-4; D gene unclear. The length of the CDR3 is 12 residues. The germline V gene encodes CDR1 MGHDK and CDR2 SYGVNS. Trimming removed 6 bases at V and 13 bases at J, with 15 bases between. CDR3 bases: TGTGCCAGCAGCGAAGGAGGACGGGGACTGTTTTTT. Translated, it gives CASSEGGRGLFF.

This clonotype was seen a handful of times. The J gene is TRBJ2-3, the V gene TRBV20-1; no reliable D call. Germline CDR1 DFQATT, CDR2 SNEGSKA (reference sequence). The V gene lost 0 bases and the J gene lost 4 bases, with 11 bases spanning the gap. This CDR3 is built from 14 residues. In DNA form, the CDR3 reads TGCAGTGCTAGAGATACCGTTGGGTCAGATACGCAGTATTTT. Protein: CSARDTVGSDTQYF.

The chain recombines TRBV20-1 with TRBJ1-1, with D perhaps TRBD1 (5 bases). Trimming stripped 7 bases from V and 1 base from J, with 13 bases between. CDR1 and CDR2 from the germline V gene are DFQATT and SNEGSKA (reference sequence). The CDR3 is 13 amino acids. As DNA, the CDR3 is TGCAGTGTCCTCCGCCAGGGGAACACTGAAGCTTTCTTT. Its protein product is CSVLRQGNTEAFF.

This clonotype has a count of ten or more. CDR3 sequence reads: CASSGRTAAYEQYF. The DNA of the CDR3 is TGTGCCAGCAGTGGCCGGACAGCGGCCTACGAGCAGTACTTC. The V call is TRBV6-1, the J call TRBJ2-7; possibly TRBD1 for D (6 bases). With 4 bases removed from V and 2 bases from J, the gap between germline ends came to 12 bases. This CDR3 spans 14 amino acids. Germline V CDR1 and CDR2: MNHNS, SASEGT.

This clonotype occurred many times. The rearrangement joins TRBV4-1 to TRBJ1-5; D is uncertain. Trimming removed 0 bases at V and 1 base at J, with 19 bases between. The CDR3 spans 19 residues. CDR1 is MGHRA, CDR2 YSYEKL, per germline. CDR3 nucleotides: TGCGCCAGCAGCCAAGATAGTTGGAGCGCAGGAGGGAGCAATCAGCCCCAGCATTTT. This gives the protein CASSQDSWSAGGSNQPQHF.

This clonotype was detected many times. This chain links TRBV29-1 with TRBJ1-4; D not certain. V was pared by 4 bases and J by 5 bases, with 11 bases between. The CDR3 has 13 amino acids. Germline-derived CDR1 and CDR2 are SQVTM and ANQGSEA. CDR3 coding DNA: TGCAGCGTTGTGTACCAGAACAATGAAAAACTGTTTTTT. Amino acids: CSVVYQNNEKLFF. The full variable domain, completed using reference TRBV29-1 and TRBJ1-4, is SAVISQKPSRDICQRGTSLTIQCQVDSQVTMMFWYRQQPGQSLTLIATANQGSEATYESGFVIDKFPISRPNLTFSTLTVSNMSPEDSSIYLCSVVYQNNEKLFFGSGTQLSVL.

The chain links TRBV29-1 to TRBJ1-2; 9 bases fit TRBD1. The CDR3 is made up of 13 amino acids. The germline gives CDR1 SQVTM, CDR2 ANQGSEA. V lost 6 bases, J lost 7 bases, and 9 bases stayed unmatched. CDR3 in amino acids: CSVIPGQGFGYTF. As DNA, the CDR3 is TGCAGCGTCATTCCGGGACAGGGATTTGGCTACACCTTC. The full variable domain, with the rest looked up from reference TRBV29-1 and TRBJ1-2, is SAVISQKPSRDICQRGTSLTIQCQVDSQVTMMFWYRQQPGQSLTLIATANQGSEATYESGFVIDKFPISRPNLTFSTLTVSNMSPEDSSIYLCSVIPGQGFGYTFGSGTRLTVV.

This clonotype has a count of ten or more. V is TRBV18 and J is TRBJ2-5; D perhaps matches TRBD1 (6 bases). The V gene's germline CDR1 is KGHSH and CDR2 LQKENI. The CDR3 has 13 amino acids. Trimming stripped 2 bases from V and 5 bases from J, with 9 bases between. The CDR3: CASSPLQGETQYF. The CDR3 DNA reads TGTGCCAGCTCACCATTACAGGGTGAGACCCAGTACTTC. Looking up the rest from reference TRBV18 and TRBJ2-5 gives the full variable domain: NAGVMQNPRHLVRRRGQEARLRCSPMKGHSHVYWYRQLPEEGLKFMVYLQKENIIDESGMPKERFSAEFPKEGPSILRIQQVVRGDSAAYFCASSPLQGETQYFGPGTRLLVL.

The CDR3 is CASSNEKLPGQVLLRGGYTF. In DNA form, the CDR3 reads TGCGCCAGCAGCAACGAAAAGTTACCGGGACAGGTCCTTTTAAGGGGTGGCTACACCTTC. The chain links TRBV5-1 to TRBJ1-2; 8 positions agree with TRBD1. The V gene's germline CDR1 is SGHRS and CDR2 YFSETQ. This CDR3 is 20 amino acids long. Trimming at V came to 4 bases and at J to 7 bases, leaving 27 bases not matched to a gene. Based on the CDR3 plus reference TRBV5-1 and TRBJ1-2, the full variable domain is KAGVTQTPRYLIKTRGQQVTLSCSPISGHRSVSWYQQTPGQGLQFLFEYFSETQRNKGNFPGRFSGRQFSNSRSEMNVSTLELGDSALYLCASSNEKLPGQVLLRGGYTFGSGTRLTVV.

The genes are TRBV24-1 and TRBJ1-6; 8 positions match TRBD1. Germline loops: CDR1 KGHDR, CDR2 SFDVKD. The V and J ends lost 6 bases and 13 bases, in that order; junction bases with no gene match: 7. The CDR3 is made up of 13 amino acids. Here the CDR3 DNA reads TGTGCCACCAGTCCCGGGACAGGCAGTCCCCTCCACTTT. This translates into CATSPGTGSPLHF.

The chain is built from TRBV15 and TRBJ2-1; no clear D gene. The V end was cut by 4 bases, the J end by 2 bases, with 12 bases between. CDR1 and CDR2 (germline): LNHNV, YYDKDF (reference sequence). This CDR3 is 15 amino acids long. CDR3 loop: CATSTSEQPYNEQFF. CDR3 nucleotide sequence: TGTGCCACCAGCACCAGTGAACAGCCCTACAATGAGCAGTTCTTC.

Concerning this clonotype: An end of the junction does not agree with germline; a read error may underlie this. CDR3 region: CASSLTPGQNTGELFF. The CDR3 coding sequence is TGTGCCAGCAGTCTAACCCCGGGACAGAACACCGGGGAGCTGTTTTTT. The chain links TRBV10-3 to TRBJ2-2, with D maybe TRBD1 (6 bases). The CDR3 extends over 16 amino acids. Germline values: CDR1 ENHRY, CDR2 SYGVKD.

A remark on this clonotype: This sequence may be a read error, since a much larger clone differs from it by one base. The chain combines TRBV5-1 with TRBJ2-5; D may be TRBD1 or TRBD2 (5 bases each). Germline V gene data show CDR1 as SGHRS and CDR2 as YFSETQ. This CDR3 comprises 16 residues. This chain's CDR3 is CASSYYLRDHQGTQYF. CDR3 in DNA: TGCGCCAGCAGCTACTACCTTCGGGACCACCAAGGGACCCAGTACTTC.

Points on this clonotype: Relative to the germline gene, one junction end is altered; a read error may explain this. The V gene is TRBV7-9, the J gene TRBJ1-2; TRBD1 agrees at 7 bases. The germline gives CDR1 SEHNR, CDR2 FQNEAQ (reference sequence). This CDR3 contains 15 residues. CDR3 sequence: CASSSNRGVIYSYTF. CDR3 nucleotides: TGTGCCAGCAGCTCAAACAGGGGAGTCATCTATAGCTACACCTTC. Combining the CDR3 with reference TRBV7-9 and TRBJ1-2 gives the whole variable domain DTGVSQNPRHKITKRGQNVTFRCDPISEHNRLYWYRQTLGQGPEFLTYFQNEAQLEKSRLLSDRFSAERPKGSFSTLEIQRTEQGDSAMYLCASSSNRGVIYSYTFGSGTRLTVV.

As concerns this clonotype: A much larger clone lies one base from this, so it may be a read error. This chain links TRBV4-2 with TRBJ2-7, with D unclear. Per the germline V gene, CDR1 is LGHNA and CDR2 is YNFKEQ. The CDR3 contains 15 residues. The CDR3 region has the DNA TGTGCCAACAGCCAAGATCCTCTGGGCGGATACGAGCAGTACTTC. It is translated as CANSQDPLGGYEQYF.

Many counts were recorded for this clonotype. The chain combines TRBV5-5 with TRBJ1-1; D gene uncertain. In germline, CDR1 is SGHKS, CDR2 YYEKEE (reference sequence). Trimming removed 4 bases at V and 3 bases at J, with 7 bases between. CDR3 length: 12 residues. The CDR3 region is CASSHLYTEAFF. The DNA for the CDR3 is TGTGCCAGCAGCCACCTATACACTGAAGCTTTCTTT.

The chain recombines TRBV24-1 with TRBJ1-1; the D is unclear. The CDR3 runs to 12 residues. The V gene's germline CDR1 is KGHDR and CDR2 SFDVKD. Trimming took 7 bases from V and 7 from J, leaving 12 bases between them. Here the CDR3 reads CATRGHGFEAFF. DNA for the CDR3: TGTGCCACCAGGGGCCATGGCTTTGAAGCTTTCTTT.

This clonotype was observed a few times. The J gene is TRBJ2-7, the V gene TRBV7-9; the D is unclear. This CDR3 has 12 amino acids. Trimming took 3 bases from V and 5 from J, leaving 8 bases between them. In germline, CDR1 is SEHNR, CDR2 FQNEAQ (reference sequence). The CDR3 sequence: CASSFDNDEQYF. The DNA of the CDR3 is TGTGCCAGCAGCTTTGACAACGACGAGCAGTACTTC.

There are many counts of this clonotype. V usage is TRBV7-6 and J usage is TRBJ1-4; D is unclear. CDR1 SGHVS and CDR2 FNYEAQ come from the germline V gene. The V end lost 1 base, the J end lost 4 bases, and 7 bases lay between the germline ends. The CDR3 consists of 14 residues. This chain's CDR3 is CASSLVGNNEKLFF. The CDR3 region has the DNA TGTGCCAGCAGCTTAGTGGGAAATAATGAAAAACTGTTTTTT.

The table lists this clonotype with many counts. The chain links TRBV7-2 to TRBJ1-1; D is unresolved. V dropped 5 bases and J dropped 3 bases, with 10 bases sitting between them. The CDR3 runs 13 residues. The germline CDR1 and CDR2 sequences are SGHTA and FQGNSA. CDR3 protein: CASSPWQHTEAFF. CDR3 bases: TGTGCCAGCAGCCCCTGGCAACACACTGAAGCTTTCTTT.

This clonotype is deemed medium-sized. The chain couples TRBV24-1 to TRBJ2-5, with a possible D match to TRBD1 (6 bases). The germline V gene encodes CDR1 KGHDR and CDR2 SFDVKD. Trimming took 5 bases from V and 3 from J, leaving 18 bases between them. The CDR3 is made up of 16 amino acids. As DNA, the CDR3 is TGTGCCACCAGTGCGGGCCAGACCGGGGACAAAGAGACCCAGTACTTC. As protein: CATSAGQTGDKETQYF.

In regard to this clonotype: Just one base apart from a much larger clone, this may be a read error. The chain carries TRBV10-3 and TRBJ1-3; D gene uncertain. The germline gives CDR1 ENHRY, CDR2 SYGVKD. The CDR3 spans 15 residues. The CDR3 DNA follows: TGTGCCAGCAGTGAACAGCTACGCTCTGGAAACACCATATATTTT. Translated: CASSEQLRSGNTIYF.

A word on this clonotype: The CDR3 does not close with the conserved phenylalanine or tryptophan, likely indicating a read error. The rearrangement joins TRBV10-3 to TRBJ2-2; D is unresolved. CDR1 is ENHRY and CDR2 is SYGVKD in the germline V gene. The CDR3 runs to 15 residues. CDR3 DNA: TGTGCCAGCAGTTCTAATAGGAAGAACACCGGGGAGCTGTTTATT. It yields the protein CASSSNRKNTGELFI.

The gene calls are TRBV7-9 and TRBJ2-5, with TRBD2 identical over 7 bases. The germline V gene encodes CDR1 SEHNR and CDR2 FQNEAQ (reference sequence). The CDR3 runs to 12 residues. J was trimmed by 3 bases and V by 5 bases; bases with no gene match: 0. CDR3 coding DNA: TGTGCCAGCAGCAGCGGGAAAGAGACCCAGTACTTC. Residues: CASSSGKETQYF.

The rearrangement joins TRBV7-4 to TRBJ2-7; 7 bases fit TRBD1. J lost 3 bases, V lost 4 bases, and 12 bases had no gene match. This CDR3 is built from 16 residues. Germline V gene data show CDR1 as SGHVT and CDR2 as SQSDAQ. CDR3 nucleotides: TGTGCCAGCAGCTCACCCTCGACAGGGACCCTCTACGAGCAGTACTTC. Its protein is CASSSPSTGTLYEQYF.